The 10 T cell receptor beta chains below come from one sample, sequenced in a study of patients and donors after allogeneic stem cell transplantation. In TCRdb, the RT-PCR reads were re-called with MiXCR into one record per CDR3 protein. Of over 1,500 distinct CDR3 sequences listed, about 23% are singletons. The sample consisted of blood, either unsorted or a sorted T cell fraction (not recorded which). These TCRs come from a human donor who was either an allogeneic HSCT recipient or a stem cell or donor lymphocyte infusion donor (not recorded which). It is not recorded whose cells these are; they may come from a transplant donor.

A few counts support this clonotype. The J gene is TRBJ2-1, the V gene TRBV24-1, with unresolved D. Germline assignment: CDR1 KGHDR and CDR2 SFDVKD. Trimming removed 3 bases from V and 0 bases from J, with 17 bases in between. CDR3 length: 18 residues. This CDR3 is CATSDGTGSWSSYNEQFF. CDR3 DNA: TGTGCCACCAGTGATGGTACCGGGTCTTGGAGCTCCTACAATGAGCAGTTCTTC.

The CDR3 spells CASSLEGDGYTF. For the CDR3, the DNA is TGTGCCAGCAGCTTAGAGGGTGATGGCTACACCTTC. This chain joins TRBV11-2 and TRBJ1-2, with D hard to call. This CDR3 spans 12 amino acids. Trimming left V 0 bases short and J 6 bases short, with 5 bases between. CDR1 and CDR2 from the germline V gene are SGHAT and FQNNGV.

The chain carries TRBV5-6 and TRBJ1-1, with TRBD1 as a possible D gene (6 bases). This CDR3 region has 11 residues. Trimming cost V 4 bases and J 6 bases, with 7 bases left between them. Germline-derived CDR1 and CDR2 are SGHDT and YYEEEE. The chain's CDR3 is CASSRTAEAFF. The CDR3 coding sequence is TGTGCCAGCAGCAGGACAGCTGAAGCTTTCTTT. Supplemented by reference TRBV5-6 and TRBJ1-1, the full variable domain reads DAGVTQSPTHLIKTRGQQVTLRCSPKSGHDTVSWYQQALGQGPQFIFQYYEEEERQRGNFPDRFSGHQFPNYSSELNVNALLLGDSALYLCASSRTAEAFFGQGTRLTVV.

This chain links TRBV7-6 with TRBJ2-7; 7 bases line up with TRBD1. J gave up 4 bases and V 4 bases, and 4 bases lay outside the gene matches. This CDR3 has 13 amino acids. Germline-derived CDR1 and CDR2 are SGHVS and FNYEAQ. The CDR3 loop is CASSSYRGYEQYF. The CDR3 region has the DNA TGTGCCAGCAGCTCTTACAGGGGTTACGAGCAGTACTTC.

This clonotype was counted between two and nine times. The chain recombines TRBV6-1 with TRBJ2-7; D tentatively fits TRBD1 or TRBD2 (5 bases each). This CDR3 is built from 15 residues. CDR1 is MNHNS and CDR2 is SASEGT in the germline V gene. V was shortened by 1 base and J by 1 base, with 11 bases between the two germline ends. The CDR3 here is CASSEVKEGSYEQYF. The CDR3, as DNA: TGTGCCAGCAGTGAAGTGAAAGAGGGGTCCTACGAGCAGTACTTC.

The chain is built from TRBV2 and TRBJ2-1, with D perhaps given as TRBD1 or TRBD2 (5 bases each). Trimming cost V 8 bases and J 3 bases, with 11 bases left between them. The germline CDR1 and CDR2 sequences are SNHLY and FYNNEI. The CDR3 runs 13 residues. CDR3 residues: CASGGADYNEQFF. The CDR3 nucleotides read TGTGCCAGCGGGGGAGCGGACTACAATGAGCAGTTCTTC.

This clonotype was counted a few times. The J gene is TRBJ2-1, the V gene TRBV7-2, with unresolved D. Germline V gene data show CDR1 as SGHTA and CDR2 as FQGNSA. Trimming took 2 bases from V and 1 from J, leaving 3 bases between them. The CDR3 contains 13 residues. The CDR3 loop is CASSLRSYNEQFF. In DNA, the CDR3 is TGTGCCAGCAGCTTAAGGTCCTACAATGAGCAGTTCTTC.

The V and J genes are TRBV5-1 and TRBJ2-2; TRBD1 aligns across 10 bases. The CDR3 covers 15 residues. J lost 9 bases, V lost 4 bases, and 9 bases had no gene match. Germline CDR1 reads SGHRS; CDR2 reads YFSETQ. Here the CDR3 DNA reads TGCGCCAGCAGCCTCGGGACAGGGGACGCTCGGGAGCTGTTTTTT. Translating gives CASSLGTGDARELFF. The full variable domain, its missing parts supplied by reference TRBV5-1 and TRBJ2-2, is KAGVTQTPRYLIKTRGQQVTLSCSPISGHRSVSWYQQTPGQGLQFLFEYFSETQRNKGNFPGRFSGRQFSNSRSEMNVSTLELGDSALYLCASSLGTGDARELFFGEGSRLTVL.

By share, this clonotype counts as large. This chain connects TRBV5-1 to TRBJ2-2; D tentatively reads TRBD1 or TRBD2 (5 bases each). Germline CDR1 is SGHRS and CDR2 is YFSETQ. V lost 5 bases to trimming and J lost 8 bases, with 19 bases between them. The CDR3 has 15 amino acids. CDR3 amino acids: CASRMGDAERGELFF. The CDR3 region has the DNA TGCGCCAGCAGGATGGGGGACGCCGAAAGAGGGGAGCTGTTTTTT.

The chain carries TRBV12-3 or TRBV12-4 and TRBJ1-5; D unclear. V gave up 7 bases and J gave up 3 bases, with 13 bases separating them. The length of the CDR3 is 14 residues. CDR3 residues: CASTPAGYNQPQHF. The CDR3 DNA sequence: TGTGCCAGCACCCCAGCGGGCTACAATCAGCCCCAGCATTTT.